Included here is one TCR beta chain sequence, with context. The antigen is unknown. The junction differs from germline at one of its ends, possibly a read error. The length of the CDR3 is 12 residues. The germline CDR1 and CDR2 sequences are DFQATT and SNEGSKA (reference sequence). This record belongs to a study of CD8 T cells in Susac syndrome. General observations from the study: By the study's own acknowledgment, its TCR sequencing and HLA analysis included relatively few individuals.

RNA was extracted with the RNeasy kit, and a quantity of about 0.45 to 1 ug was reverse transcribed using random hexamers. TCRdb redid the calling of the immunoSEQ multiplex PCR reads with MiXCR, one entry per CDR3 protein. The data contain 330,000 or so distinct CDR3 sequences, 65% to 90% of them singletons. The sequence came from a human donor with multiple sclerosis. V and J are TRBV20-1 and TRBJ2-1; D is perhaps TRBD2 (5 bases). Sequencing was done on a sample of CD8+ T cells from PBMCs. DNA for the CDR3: TGCAGTGCTGGAGAGTGGGAGTGGGAGCAGTTCTTC. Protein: CSAGEWEWEQFF.